The present TCR beta chain was sequenced within a study of T-cell memory formation after mild COVID-19. Background on the study: Clusters were largely donor specific.

MiXCR, applied by TCRdb to the 5' RACE reads, yields one record per CDR3 protein. The repertoire holds approximately 290,000 distinct CDR3 sequences, with roughly 19% as singletons. J gave up 4 bases and V 6 bases, and 21 bases lay outside the gene matches. The CDR3 has 19 residues. CDR1 is KGHSH and CDR2 is LQKENI in the germline V gene. The TCR sequence derives from a man younger than 35 who had mild COVID-19 (a few samples of this study predate the infection). Cell type and time point are not known. The chain is built from TRBV18 and TRBJ1-1; 9 nucleotides agree with TRBD1. The sequenced sample consisted of PBMCs or a T cell subset sorted from them (not recorded which). The DNA for the CDR3 is TGTGCCAGCTCCCCGGCCATCCTTTCCGGGACAGGGAAGGGCACTGAAGCTTTCTTT. Translation gives CASSPAILSGTGKGTEAFF.